These T cell receptor beta chains were read from a single sample in a study of immune cell composition in non-small cell lung cancer. Only in-frame clones appear in the TCRdb table, and some are missing; sequencing was by immunoSEQ multiplex PCR. The sample lists more than 15,000 clones; around 80% were seen once. Separately, the same data were catalogued under a study of CD4 T cells in lung cancer.

The sample was non-adjacent lung tissue. The receptors here all came from a human donor with non-small cell lung cancer. CDR3s include the opening cysteine and the closing phenylalanine or tryptophan. A D gene is named only where the DNA matches it firmly. Only part of the rows carry a size: once, few, many, or a class if the clone is expanded.

V	D	J	size	DNA	CDR3
TRBV6-5	TRBD2	TRBJ2-3	few	TGTGCCAGCAGTTACTCGGGACTAAGGTCAGATACGCAGTATTTT	CASSYSGLRSDTQYF
TRBV6-4	-	TRBJ2-1	-	TGTGCCAGCAGTGACTCGGAAAATGAGCAGTTCTTC	CASSDSENEQFF
TRBV5-6	TRBD1	TRBJ2-5	-	TGTGCCAGCAGCTTGCGGAGAGGGACAGGGGTTAAGGAGACCCAGTACTTC	CASSLRRGTGVKETQYF
TRBV5-8	-	TRBJ1-2	-	TGTGCCAGCAGCTTGGTCAGGAATAGGGGCTACACCTTC	CASSLVRNRGYTF
TRBV28	-	TRBJ1-2	-	TGTGCCAGCACCACGACGGGGGCTAGGTATGGCTACACCTTC	CASTTTGARYGYTF
TRBV30	TRBD1	TRBJ1-4	-	TGTGCCTGGACTATCGGGACAGGAAATGAAAAACTGTTTTTT	CAWTIGTGNEKLFF
TRBV19	TRBD1	TRBJ1-5	-	TGTGCCAGTAGTGGACAGGGCTATCAGCCCCAGCATTTT	CASSGQGYQPQHF
TRBV7-6	-	TRBJ1-3	-	TGTGCCAGCAGCTTAGCGGGGGGGGCACTAACTGGAAACACCATATATTTT	CASSLAGGALTGNTIYF
TRBV4-1	TRBD1	TRBJ2-5	-	TGCGCCAGCAGCCTGGGGACAGGGGACCAAGAGACCCAGTACTTC	CASSLGTGDQETQYF
TRBV27	-	TRBJ2-2	few	TGTGCCAGCAGTGAGTCTACGGGGACCGGGGAGCTGTTTTTT	CASSESTGTGELFF
TRBV30	-	TRBJ1-3	-	TGTGCCTGGAGGGGAGGAGGGATTGGAAACACCATATATTTT	CAWRGGGIGNTIYF
TRBV7-8	-	TRBJ2-7	-	TGTGCCAGCAGCTCCGCCTACGAGCAGTACTTC	CASSSAYEQYF
TRBV7-9	-	TRBJ2-3	-	TGTGCCCGGAGGGCGGGAGATACGCAGTATTTT	CARRAGDTQYF
TRBV25-1	TRBD1	TRBJ1-2	few	TGTGCCAGCACCGGGACAGGGCTTGGCTACACCTTC	CASTGTGLGYTF
TRBV6-5	-	TRBJ1-2	-	TGTGCCAGCAGTTGGGTTAACCCCGTTAACTATGGCTACACCTTC	CASSWVNPVNYGYTF
TRBV7-9	-	TRBJ1-1	-	TGTGCCAGCAGTTTAGAGATGAACACTGAAGCTTTCTTT	CASSLEMNTEAFF
TRBV13	-	TRBJ2-5	-	TGTGCCAGCAGCTTATCCTACCAAGAGACCCAGTACTTC	CASSLSYQETQYF
TRBV7-8	-	TRBJ2-5	-	TGTGCCAGCAGCTTAGACCGGGGGCCCCAAGAGACCCAGTACTTC	CASSLDRGPQETQYF
TRBV5-4	TRBD1	TRBJ1-4	-	TGTGCCAGCAGCTTGGGGGGACAGGGGGGCGAAAAACTGTTTTTT	CASSLGGQGGEKLFF
TRBV7-2	-	TRBJ1-3	-	TGTGCCAGCAGCTTGGCCTTAGGCTCTGGAAACACCATATATTTT	CASSLALGSGNTIYF
TRBV7-2	-	TRBJ1-2	-	TGTGCCAGCAGCAAGACAGGAATCAATGGCTACACCTTC	CASSKTGINGYTF
TRBV14	-	TRBJ2-1	-	TGTGCCAGCAGCCATTACCGGGGCCAGCTGTTCTTC	CASSHYRGQLFF
TRBV28	TRBD1	TRBJ1-1	-	TGTGCCAGCAGTCCGGGACAGGGGAACACTGAAGCTTTCTTT	CASSPGQGNTEAFF
TRBV2	TRBD2	TRBJ2-7	-	TGTGCCAGCCGGATGACTAGCGGGACCTACGAGCAGTACTTC	CASRMTSGTYEQYF
TRBV27	TRBD2	TRBJ2-7	-	TGTGCCAGCAGTTATAGGACTAGCGGGTACGAGCAGTACTTC	CASSYRTSGYEQYF
TRBV6-1	TRBD1	TRBJ1-2	-	TGTGCCAGCAGGTACAGGGGGTTCTATGGCTACACCTTC	CASRYRGFYGYTF
TRBV5-6	-	TRBJ2-3	once	TGTGCCAGCAGCTTCCCCCGCACAGATACGCAGTATTTT	CASSFPRTDTQYF
TRBV7-2	TRBD2	TRBJ2-5	-	TGTGCCAGCAGCCGCGGACTAGCGGAGACCCAGTACTTC	CASSRGLAETQYF
TRBV5-1	-	TRBJ1-2	-	TGCGCCAGCAGCTTGGGGGCAGCTAACTATGGCTACACCTTC	CASSLGAANYGYTF
TRBV11-3	-	TRBJ2-6	once	TGTGCCAGCAGCTTAGACGGGGCTGGGGCCAACGTCCTGACTTTC	CASSLDGAGANVLTF
TRBV7-9	-	TRBJ1-2	-	TGTGCCAGCAGCCGGGGGGGCTTTTATGGCTACACCTTC	CASSRGGFYGYTF
TRBV9	TRBD1	TRBJ1-1	-	TGTGCCAGCAGCGTCATGGGACAGAAGAACACTGAAGCTTTCTTT	CASSVMGQKNTEAFF
TRBV7-2	TRBD1	TRBJ1-1	-	TGTGCCAGCAGGGACAGGGGGGTCACTGAAGCTTTCTTT	CASRDRGVTEAFF
TRBV7-2	-	TRBJ1-2	-	TGTGCCAGCAGCTTAGGATCCCTAAACTATGGCTACACCTTC	CASSLGSLNYGYTF
TRBV2	-	TRBJ1-1	few	TGTGCCAGCCAGAGAAGGACAGATGGGGCTGAAGCTTTCTTT	CASQRRTDGAEAFF
TRBV9	-	TRBJ2-3	-	TGTGCCAGCAGCTATAGATCGGGGGTCACAGATACGCAGTATTTT	CASSYRSGVTDTQYF
TRBV19	-	TRBJ2-5	-	TGTGCCAGTAGTGGGGGAGGGACAGTACAAGAGACCCAGTACTTC	CASSGGGTVQETQYF
TRBV6-1	-	TRBJ1-5	once	TGTGCCAGCAGTTGGTCCAGCAATCAGCCCCAGCATTTT	CASSWSSNQPQHF
TRBV5-1	TRBD1	TRBJ2-1	-	TGCGCCAGCAGCAACCGACAGGGGCTAAATGAGCAGTTCTTC	CASSNRQGLNEQFF
TRBV11-3	-	TRBJ2-7	-	TGTGCCAGCAGCTTACTCGCCAGGGGTCCCTACGAGCAGTACTTC	CASSLLARGPYEQYF
TRBV5-4	-	TRBJ1-4	-	TGTGCCAGCAGCTTGGTGGCTAATGAAAAACTGTTTTTT	CASSLVANEKLFF
TRBV7-9	-	TRBJ1-2	-	TGTGCCAGCAGCGCGGGGGGAGTCAGCTATGGCTACACCTTC	CASSAGGVSYGYTF
TRBV27	-	TRBJ1-5	few	TGTGCCAGCAGACCCGGAGACGGGGGACAGCCCCAGCATTTT	CASRPGDGGQPQHF